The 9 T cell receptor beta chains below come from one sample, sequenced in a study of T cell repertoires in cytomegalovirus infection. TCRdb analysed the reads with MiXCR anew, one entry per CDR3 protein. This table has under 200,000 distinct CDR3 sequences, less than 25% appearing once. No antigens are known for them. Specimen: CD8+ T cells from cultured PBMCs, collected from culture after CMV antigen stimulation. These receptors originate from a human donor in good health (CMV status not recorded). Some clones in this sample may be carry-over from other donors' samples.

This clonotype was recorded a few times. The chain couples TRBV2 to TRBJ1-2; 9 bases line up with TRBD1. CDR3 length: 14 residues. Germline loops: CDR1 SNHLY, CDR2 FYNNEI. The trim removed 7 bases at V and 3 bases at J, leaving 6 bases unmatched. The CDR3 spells CASTTGGYDYGYTF. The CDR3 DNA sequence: TGTGCCAGCACCACAGGGGGCTATGACTATGGCTACACCTTC.

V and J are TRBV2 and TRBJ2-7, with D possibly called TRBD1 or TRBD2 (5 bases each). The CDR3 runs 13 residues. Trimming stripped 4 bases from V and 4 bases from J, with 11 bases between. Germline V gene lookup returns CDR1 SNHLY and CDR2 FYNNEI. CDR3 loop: CASSAPGRYEQYF. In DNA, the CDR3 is TGTGCCAGCAGTGCCCCGGGACGATACGAGCAGTACTTC.

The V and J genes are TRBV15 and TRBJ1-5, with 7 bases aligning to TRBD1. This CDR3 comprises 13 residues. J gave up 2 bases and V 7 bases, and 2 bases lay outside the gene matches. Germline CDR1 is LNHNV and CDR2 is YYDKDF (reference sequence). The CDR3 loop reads CATKTGGNQPQHF. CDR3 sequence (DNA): TGTGCCACCAAAACAGGGGGCAATCAGCCCCAGCATTTT.

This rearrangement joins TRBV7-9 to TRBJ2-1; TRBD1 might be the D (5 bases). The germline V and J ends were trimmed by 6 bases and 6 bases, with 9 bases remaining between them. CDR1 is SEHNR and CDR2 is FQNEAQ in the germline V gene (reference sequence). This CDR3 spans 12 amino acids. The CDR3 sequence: CASSSQGNEQFF. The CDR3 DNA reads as TGTGCCAGCAGTTCTCAGGGCAATGAGCAGTTCTTC. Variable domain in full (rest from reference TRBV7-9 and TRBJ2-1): DTGVSQNPRHKITKRGQNVTFRCDPISEHNRLYWYRQTLGQGPEFLTYFQNEAQLEKSRLLSDRFSAERPKGSFSTLEIQRTEQGDSAMYLCASSSQGNEQFFGPGTRLTVL.

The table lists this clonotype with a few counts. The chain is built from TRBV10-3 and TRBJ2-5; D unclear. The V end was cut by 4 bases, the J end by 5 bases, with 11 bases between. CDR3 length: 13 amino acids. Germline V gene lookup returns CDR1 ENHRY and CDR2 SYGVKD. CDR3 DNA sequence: TGTGCCATCAGTGTGGTGGGTAGGGAGACCCAGTACTTC. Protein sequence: CAISVVGRETQYF.

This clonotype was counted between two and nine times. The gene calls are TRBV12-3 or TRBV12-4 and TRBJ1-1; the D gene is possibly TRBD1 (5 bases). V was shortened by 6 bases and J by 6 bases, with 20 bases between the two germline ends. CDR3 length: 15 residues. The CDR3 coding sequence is TGTGCCAGCAGCGTTTCAGCCGGATGGGGCGCTGAAGCTTTCTTT. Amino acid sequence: CASSVSAGWGAEAFF.

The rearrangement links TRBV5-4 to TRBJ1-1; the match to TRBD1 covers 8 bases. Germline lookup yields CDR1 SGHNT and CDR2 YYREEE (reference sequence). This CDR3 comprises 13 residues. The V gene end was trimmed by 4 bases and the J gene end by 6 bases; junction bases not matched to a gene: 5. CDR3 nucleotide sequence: TGTGCCAGCAGCGTGGGACAGGCTGCTGAAGCTTTCTTT. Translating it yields CASSVGQAAEAFF.

The CDR3 reads CASKYYNNEQFF. CDR3 nucleotides: TGTGCCAGCAAATACTACAACAATGAGCAGTTCTTC. V and J are TRBV6-5 and TRBJ2-1; no clear D gene. Per the germline V gene, CDR1 is MNHEY and CDR2 is SVGAGI. Trimming removed 7 bases at V and 5 bases at J, with 9 bases between. The CDR3 is 12 residues long.

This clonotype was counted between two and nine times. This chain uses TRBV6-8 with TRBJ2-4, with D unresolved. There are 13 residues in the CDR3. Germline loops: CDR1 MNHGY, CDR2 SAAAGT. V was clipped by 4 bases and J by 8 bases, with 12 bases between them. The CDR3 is CASSSNLEDIQYF. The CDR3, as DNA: TGTGCCAGCAGTTCGAACCTAGAGGACATTCAGTACTTC.